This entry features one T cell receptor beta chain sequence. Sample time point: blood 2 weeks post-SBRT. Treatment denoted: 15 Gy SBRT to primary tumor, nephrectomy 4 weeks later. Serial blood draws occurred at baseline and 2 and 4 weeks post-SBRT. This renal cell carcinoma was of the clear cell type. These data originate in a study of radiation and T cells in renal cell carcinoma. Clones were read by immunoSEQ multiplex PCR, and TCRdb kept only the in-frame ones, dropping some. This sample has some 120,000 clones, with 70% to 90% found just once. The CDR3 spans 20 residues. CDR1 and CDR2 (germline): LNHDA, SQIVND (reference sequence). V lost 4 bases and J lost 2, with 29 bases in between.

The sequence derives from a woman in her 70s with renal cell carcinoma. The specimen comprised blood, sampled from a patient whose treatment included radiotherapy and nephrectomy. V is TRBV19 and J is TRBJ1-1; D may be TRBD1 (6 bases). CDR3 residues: CASSKGATGPWMQGNTEAFF. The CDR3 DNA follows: TGTGCCAGTAGTAAAGGGGCGACAGGACCCTGGATGCAAGGAAACACTGAAGCTTTCTTT.